Following are 23 T cell receptor beta chains from one sample sequenced in a study of cytomegalovirus exposure and HLA in healthy donors. The PCR employed 60 Vbeta primers together with 13 Jbeta primers. Sequencing was performed with immunoSEQ multiplex PCR; in TCRdb, only in-frame clones are kept and a portion is missing. The repertoire shows more than 100,000 clones; the top ten hold around 3.9%. The material sequenced was PBMCs. The origin of the receptors is a man between 18 and 29 years old in good health and CMV-seronegative.

This chain uses TRBV5-1 with TRBJ2-2; D is perhaps TRBD1 (5 bases). Deletions cut 4 bases from V and 3 bases from J, with 7 bases between. Germline V gene data show CDR1 as SGHRS and CDR2 as YFSETQ. This CDR3 spans 13 amino acids. The CDR3 here is CASSVGDTGELFF. In DNA, the CDR3 is TGCGCCAGCAGCGTAGGGGACACCGGGGAGCTGTTTTTT.

This chain connects TRBV5-8 to TRBJ2-7, with TRBD2 matching 9 bases. Germline CDR1 reads SGHTS; CDR2 reads YDEGEE. Trimming cost V 0 bases and J 5 bases; bases outside gene matches: 6. This CDR3 spans 15 amino acids. CDR3 residues: CASSLDTGLANEQYF. The CDR3 bases are TGTGCCAGCAGCTTGGACACGGGACTAGCAAACGAGCAGTACTTC.

The chain combines TRBV28 with TRBJ2-1; 8 bases map to TRBD2. Germline CDR1 MDHEN, CDR2 SYDVKM. The CDR3 loop spans 15 amino acids. Trimming at V came to 6 bases and at J to 8 bases, leaving 12 bases not matched to a gene. In nucleotides, the CDR3 is TGTGCCAGCAGAACCCCTAGCGGGTTACATCATGAGCAGTTCTTC. This encodes CASRTPSGLHHEQFF.

The chain combines TRBV5-1 with TRBJ1-1; possibly TRBD1 for D (6 bases). Germline lookup yields CDR1 SGHRS and CDR2 YFSETQ. This CDR3 contains 15 residues. Deletions cut 0 bases from V and 2 bases from J, with 11 bases between. The CDR3 sequence: CASSLVPGANTEAFF. CDR3 nucleotides: TGCGCCAGCAGCTTGGTTCCAGGGGCCAACACTGAAGCTTTCTTT.

The rearrangement joins TRBV4-1 to TRBJ1-5; D is ambiguous. V was cut by 7 bases and J by 4 bases, with 17 bases left in between. The CDR3 runs to 15 residues. Germline V gives CDR1 MGHRA, CDR2 YSYEKL. The CDR3: CASKKTFENNQPQHF. CDR3 DNA sequence: TGCGCCAGCAAAAAGACATTTGAAAATAATCAGCCCCAGCATTTT.

The rearrangement uses TRBV6-1 and TRBJ2-5, with D perhaps matching TRBD2 (5 bases). V lost 5 bases and J lost 5, with 18 bases in between. CDR3 length equals 15 residues. The germline CDR1 and CDR2 sequences are MNHNS and SASEGT. The CDR3 region is CASSLTRGGVETQYF. CDR3 nucleotides: TGTGCCAGCAGTCTTACTCGAGGAGGTGTTGAGACCCAGTACTTC.

The V and J genes are TRBV28 and TRBJ2-1; no firm D call. The V and J ends lost 8 bases and 1 base respectively, with 9 bases between them. From germline, CDR1 is MDHEN and CDR2 SYDVKM. CDR3 length equals 13 residues. The CDR3 region has the DNA TGTGCCAGCTACCCGGTGTCCTACAATGAGCAGTTCTTC. Its translation is CASYPVSYNEQFF.

V is TRBV14 and J is TRBJ1-6; D unresolved. CDR3 length equals 15 residues. Germline V gives CDR1 SGHDN, CDR2 FVKESK. V lost 0 bases, J lost 9 bases, and 12 bases lay in between. For the CDR3, the DNA is TGTGCCAGCAGCCAAGACAGGTTGAGAAGTTCACCCCTCCACTTT. Amino acids: CASSQDRLRSSPLHF.

This chain connects TRBV7-3 to TRBJ1-2; 10 bases match TRBD1. The ends lost 5 bases at V and 7 bases at J; junction bases unmatched: 7. The CDR3 loop spans 14 amino acids. The germline V gene encodes CDR1 SGHTA and CDR2 FQGTGA. Here the CDR3 reads CASSLGTGASGYTF. The CDR3 coding sequence is TGTGCCAGCAGCCTTGGGACAGGGGCAAGTGGCTACACCTTC.

This chain links TRBV5-6 with TRBJ2-3; possibly TRBD2 for D (5 bases). Germline values: CDR1 SGHDT, CDR2 YYEEEE. The CDR3 loop spans 14 amino acids. With 7 bases removed from V and 3 bases from J, the gap between germline ends came to 15 bases. CDR3 protein: CASSTQLDTDTQYF. The CDR3 DNA reads TGTGCCAGCTCCACCCAACTAGATACAGATACGCAGTATTTT.

The rearrangement joins TRBV2 to TRBJ2-2; D is unclear. Germline V gene data show CDR1 as SNHLY and CDR2 as FYNNEI. The CDR3 loop spans 14 amino acids. V was pared by 6 bases and J by 1 base, with 9 bases between. This CDR3 reads CASSLTRNTGELFF. CDR3 DNA sequence: TGTGCCAGCAGCCTGACAAGGAACACCGGGGAGCTGTTTTTT.

The CDR3 protein is CASRMIGQGGKLFF. In DNA form, the CDR3 reads TGTGCCAGCAGAATGATCGGGCAGGGGGGAAAACTGTTTTTT. The rearrangement uses TRBV25-1 and TRBJ1-4, with 7 bases lining up with TRBD1. The CDR3 totals 14 residues. V lost 6 bases, J lost 10 bases, and 11 bases stayed unmatched. CDR1 and CDR2 (germline): MGHDK, SYGVNS. Filled out from reference TRBV25-1 and TRBJ1-4, the complete variable domain reads EADIYQTPRYLVIGTGKKITLECSQTMGHDKMYWYQQDPGMELHLIHYSYGVNSTEKGDLSSESTVSRIRTEHFPLTLESARPSHTSQYLCASRMIGQGGKLFFGSGTQLSVL.

The rearrangement links TRBV29-1 to TRBJ2-5; 7 bases agree with TRBD2. V was pared by 5 bases and J by 4 bases, with 4 bases of the junction left unmatched. This CDR3 has 12 amino acids. The V gene's germline CDR1 is SQVTM and CDR2 ANQGSEA. CDR3 sequence reads: CSVISGLETQYF. The CDR3 region has the DNA TGCAGCGTTATTAGCGGGTTAGAGACCCAGTACTTC.

The gene calls are TRBV7-9 and TRBJ1-6; D possibly corresponds to TRBD1 (6 bases). V was trimmed by 3 bases and J by 2 bases, leaving 8 bases between them. Germline values: CDR1 SEHNR, CDR2 FQNEAQ (reference sequence). This CDR3 has 15 residues. Here the CDR3 reads CASSLDSPYNSPLHF. Written as DNA, the CDR3 is TGTGCCAGCAGCTTGGACAGCCCCTATAATTCACCCCTCCACTTT.

This chain links TRBV7-6 with TRBJ2-5, with 9 bases aligning to TRBD2. Germline CDR1 SGHVS, CDR2 FNYEAQ. The CDR3 has 15 amino acids. V shed 5 bases, J shed 4 bases, and the junction held 8 bases outside the gene matches. CDR3 protein: CASSDSWREGETQYF. The DNA of the CDR3 is TGTGCCAGCAGCGATAGTTGGCGGGAGGGAGAGACCCAGTACTTC.

To note about this clone: Distinct nucleotide sequences in the sample also encode this CDR3. The DNA for the CDR3 is TGTGCCAGCAGCGCAAGACAGGGTGGATACGAGCAGTACTTC. Residues: CASSARQGGYEQYF. This chain uses TRBV7-2 with TRBJ2-7; the match to TRBD1 covers 7 bases. The junction had 8 bases not matched to a gene; V was cut back by 5 bases and J by 4 bases. This CDR3 has 14 amino acids. Germline CDR1 and CDR2: SGHTA and FQGNSA.

This chain uses TRBV10-2 with TRBJ1-5, with D perhaps matching TRBD1 (5 bases). CDR1 WSHSY and CDR2 SAAADI come from the germline V gene. The CDR3 extends over 16 amino acids. V lost 2 bases and J lost 3, with 14 bases in between. CDR3 in DNA: TGCGCCAGCAGTGAGACGGGGGTAAACTCCAATCAGCCCCAGCATTTT. It specifies CASSETGVNSNQPQHF.

Here the CDR3 DNA reads TGTGCCAGCAGCTTTGTTCTCGGGGAGCTGTTTTTT. Amino acid sequence: CASSFVLGELFF. This sequence joins TRBV7-2 and TRBJ2-2; D not resolved. The CDR3 contains 12 residues. Germline V lookup: CDR1 SGHTA, CDR2 FQGNSA. Trimming stripped 3 bases from V and 7 bases from J, with 6 bases between.

V usage is TRBV13 and J usage is TRBJ2-4, with 8 bases that match TRBD1. The CDR3 covers 15 residues. The germline CDR1 and CDR2 sequences are PRHDT and FYEKMQ (reference sequence). V was clipped by 0 bases and J by 9 bases; unmatched bases: 7. Written as DNA, the CDR3 is TGTGCCAGCAGCTTAGGAAGGACAGGGTGGGTCATTCAGTACTTC. Translated, it gives CASSLGRTGWVIQYF. The full variable domain, its missing parts supplied by reference TRBV13 and TRBJ2-4, is AAGVIQSPRHLIKEKRETATLKCYPIPRHDTVYWYQQGPGQDPQFLISFYEKMQSDKGSIPDRFSAQQFSDYHSELNMSSLELGDSALYFCASSLGRTGWVIQYFGAGTRLSVL.

V is TRBV6-6 and J is TRBJ2-4, with D possibly matching TRBD2 (7 bases). The CDR3 is 15 residues long. V was shortened by 5 bases and J by 0 bases, with 11 bases between the two germline ends. Germline CDR1 MNHNY, CDR2 SVGAGI (reference sequence). For the CDR3, the DNA is TGTGCCAGCAGTCCGGGGGGCCTAGCCAAAAACATTCAGTACTTC. This sequence encodes CASSPGGLAKNIQYF.

The chain links TRBV28 to TRBJ2-3, with TRBD1 matching 8 bases. Trimming removed 6 bases from V and 0 bases from J; junction bases left unmatched: 14. This CDR3 has 18 amino acids. Germline CDR1 and CDR2: MDHEN and SYDVKM. The CDR3 DNA follows: TGTGCCAGCAGATCCTTCAAAAACAGGGGGACTAGCACAGATACGCAGTATTTT. This sequence encodes CASRSFKNRGTSTDTQYF.

The chain carries TRBV11-1 and TRBJ2-1; 8 bases line up with TRBD2. CDR3 length: 16 amino acids. V trimming: 4 bases; J trimming: 3 bases; junction bases outside the gene matches: 8. CDR1 SGHAT and CDR2 FQDESV come from the germline V gene (reference sequence). In DNA form, the CDR3 reads TGTGCCAGCAGCTCGCGACTAGCGCTATTCTACAATGAGCAGTTCTTC. It specifies CASSSRLALFYNEQFF.

The rearrangement uses TRBV5-6 and TRBJ2-5; tentatively, D is TRBD2 (5 bases). The J call could be wrong; TRBJ2-7 is a better fit for the DNA end. The CDR3 consists of 14 residues. CDR1 SGHDT and CDR2 YYEEEE come from the germline V gene. The CDR3 sequence: CASSLVERSYEQYF. In DNA, the CDR3 is TGTGCCAGCAGCTTGGTGGAGCGGTCCTACGAGCAGTACTTC.